This T cell receptor (beta chain) came from a study of blood T cell repertoires in COVID-19. The V and J ends lost 1 base and 2 bases, in that order; junction bases with no gene match: 7. The length of the CDR3 is 17 residues. The germline CDR1 and CDR2 sequences are KGHSH and LQKENI. Data came from immunoSEQ multiplex PCR; TCRdb stores just in-frame clones and leaves some out. The sample includes 130,000 to 150,000 clones, approximately 86% of them seen just once. Material for sequencing was peripheral blood. V usage is TRBV18 and J usage is TRBJ2-5; 10 nucleotides align to TRBD2. The sequence derives from a woman aged 40 to 49 with active or convalescent COVID-19. The CDR3 reads CASSPLSGTSVQETQYF. DNA of the CDR3: TGTGCCAGCTCACCACTCTCAGGGACTAGCGTACAAGAGACCCAGTACTTC.